The table lists the clone carrying this T cell receptor beta chain with many counts. Its target is not known. This sample is drawn from a study of T-cell memory formation after mild COVID-19. MiXCR was run by TCRdb on the 5' RACE reads, yielding one entry per CDR3 protein. The sample holds just under 5,000 distinct CDR3 sequences, over 20% seen once. Whole-study findings and limits: Researchers could not confirm that second-wave clones peaking on day 37 targeted SARS-CoV-2.

The source material was PBMCs or a T cell subset sorted from them (not recorded which). The receptor's source is an adult who had mild COVID-19 (a few samples of this study predate the infection). Cell type and time point are not known.

The CDR3 bases are TGTGCCTGGAGTGGACAGGGGAGGATTAGAAACACCATATATTTT. It yields the protein CAWSGQGRIRNTIYF. The chain carries TRBV30 and TRBJ1-3, with TRBD1 matching over 8 bases. The CDR3 runs to 15 residues. In germline, CDR1 is GTSNPN, CDR2 SVGIG (reference sequence). With 1 base clipped from V and 5 bases from J, the junction kept 7 bases outside the gene matches. The full variable domain, completed using reference TRBV30 and TRBJ1-3, is SQTIHQWPATLVQPVGSPLSLECTVEGTSNPNLYWYRQAAGRGLQLLFYSVGIGQISSEVPQNLSASRPQDRQFILSSKKLLLSDSGFYLCAWSGQGRIRNTIYFGEGSWLTVV.